This TCR beta chain originates from a study of CD8 T cells in Susac syndrome. Study-wide findings and caveats: Individuals included in the TCR sequencing and HLA analysis were acknowledged by the study to be relatively few in number.

In the case of this clonotype: The antigen remains unidentified.

The CDR3 is 13 residues long. Trimming cost V 4 bases and J 1 base, with 5 bases left between them. The V gene's germline CDR1 is MGHDK and CDR2 SYGVNS. It was with random hexamers that roughly 0.45 to 1 ug RNA was reverse transcribed. Across 54 Vbeta and 13 Jbeta, TCR beta CDR3 was amplified with immunoSEQ multiplex PCR. TCRdb reanalysed the immunoSEQ multiplex PCR reads using MiXCR and keeps one entry per CDR3 protein. The sample includes some 400,000 distinct CDR3 sequences, 75% to 90% of them seen just once. The multiple sclerosis control group comprised treatment-naive patients with stable or active relapsing-remitting disease. TEMRA cells were FACS-enriched, and CD8+ and CD4+ T cells were isolated negatively.

J is TRBJ2-1 and V is TRBV25-1; D uncertain. The source is a human donor with multiple sclerosis. Material: CD8+ T cells from PBMCs. CDR3 DNA: TGTGCCAGCAGTGCCCGGTCCTACAATGAGCAGTTCTTC. It translates to CASSARSYNEQFF.